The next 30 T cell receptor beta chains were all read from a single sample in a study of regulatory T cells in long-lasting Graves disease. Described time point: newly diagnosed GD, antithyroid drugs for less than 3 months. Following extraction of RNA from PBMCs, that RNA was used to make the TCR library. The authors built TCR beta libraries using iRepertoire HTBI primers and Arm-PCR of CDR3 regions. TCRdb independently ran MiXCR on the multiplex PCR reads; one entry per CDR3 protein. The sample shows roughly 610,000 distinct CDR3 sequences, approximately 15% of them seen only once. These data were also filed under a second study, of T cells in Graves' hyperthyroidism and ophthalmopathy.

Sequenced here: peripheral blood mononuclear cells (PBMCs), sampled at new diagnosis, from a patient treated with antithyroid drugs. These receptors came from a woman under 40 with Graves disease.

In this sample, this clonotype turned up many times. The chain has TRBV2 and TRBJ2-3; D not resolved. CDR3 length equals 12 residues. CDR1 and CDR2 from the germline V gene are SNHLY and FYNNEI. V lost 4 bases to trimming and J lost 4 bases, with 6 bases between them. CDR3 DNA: TGTGCCAGCAGTGGGCTAGCAGATACGCAGTATTTT. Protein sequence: CASSGLADTQYF. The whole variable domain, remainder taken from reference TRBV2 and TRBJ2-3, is EPEVTQTPSHQVTQMGQEVILRCVPISNHLYFYWYRQILGQKVEFLVSFYNNEISEKSEIFDDQFSVERPDGSNFTLKIRSTKLEDSAMYFCASSGLADTQYFGPGTRLTVL.

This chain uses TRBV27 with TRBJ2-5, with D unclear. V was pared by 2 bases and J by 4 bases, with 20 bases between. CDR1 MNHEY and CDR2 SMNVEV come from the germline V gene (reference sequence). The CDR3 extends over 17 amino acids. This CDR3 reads CASSLGDPGRTAETQYF. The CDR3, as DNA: TGTGCCAGCAGTTTAGGCGACCCAGGCCGTACGGCAGAGACCCAGTACTTC.

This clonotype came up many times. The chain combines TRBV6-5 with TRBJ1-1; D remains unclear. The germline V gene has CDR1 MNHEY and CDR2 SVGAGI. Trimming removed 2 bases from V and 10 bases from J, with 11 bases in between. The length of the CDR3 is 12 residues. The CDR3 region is CASSYLGVGAFF. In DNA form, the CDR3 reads TGTGCCAGCAGTTACCTCGGGGTTGGAGCTTTCTTT.

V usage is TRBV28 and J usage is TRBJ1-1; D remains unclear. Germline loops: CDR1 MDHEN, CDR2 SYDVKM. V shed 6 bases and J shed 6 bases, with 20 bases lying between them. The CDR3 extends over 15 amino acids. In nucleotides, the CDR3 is TGTGCCAGCAGGGGCGGCGGGGTGAGAGTACCTGAAGCTTTCTTT. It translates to CASRGGGVRVPEAFF.

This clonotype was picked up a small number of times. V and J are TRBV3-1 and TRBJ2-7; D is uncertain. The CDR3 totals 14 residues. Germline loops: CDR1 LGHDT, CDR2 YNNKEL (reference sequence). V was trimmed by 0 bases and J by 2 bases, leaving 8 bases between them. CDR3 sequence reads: CASSQEKGAYEQYF. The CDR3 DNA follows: TGTGCCAGCAGCCAAGAAAAGGGTGCCTACGAGCAGTACTTC.

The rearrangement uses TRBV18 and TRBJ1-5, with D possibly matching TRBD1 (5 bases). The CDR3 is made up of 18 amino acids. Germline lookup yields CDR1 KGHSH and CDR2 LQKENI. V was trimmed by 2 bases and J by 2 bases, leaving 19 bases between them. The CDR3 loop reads CASSPLDRDAIGNQPQHF. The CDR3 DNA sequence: TGTGCCAGCTCACCATTGGACCGGGACGCAATTGGCAATCAGCCCCAGCATTTT.

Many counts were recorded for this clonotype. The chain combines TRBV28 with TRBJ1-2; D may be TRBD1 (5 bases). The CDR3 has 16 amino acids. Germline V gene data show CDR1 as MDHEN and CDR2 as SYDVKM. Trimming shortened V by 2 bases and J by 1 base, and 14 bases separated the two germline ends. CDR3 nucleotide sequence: TGTGCCAGCAGTTTAGGGGGATTGGCCAATAACTATGGCTACACCTTC. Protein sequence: CASSLGGLANNYGYTF.

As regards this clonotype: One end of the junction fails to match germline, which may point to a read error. This CDR3 is CAGSAGPLTSEKTQYF. The DNA for the CDR3 is TGTGCCGGCAGCGCCGGCCCCCTTACTAGCGAGAAGACCCAGTACTTC. The chain has TRBV9 and TRBJ2-5; 7 nucleotides line up with TRBD2. The CDR3 spans 16 residues. Germline lookup yields CDR1 SGDLS and CDR2 YYNGEE.

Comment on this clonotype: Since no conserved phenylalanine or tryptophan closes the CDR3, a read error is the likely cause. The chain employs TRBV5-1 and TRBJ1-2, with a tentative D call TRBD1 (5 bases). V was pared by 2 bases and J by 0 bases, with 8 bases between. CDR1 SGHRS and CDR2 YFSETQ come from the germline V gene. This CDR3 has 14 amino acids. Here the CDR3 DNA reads TGCGCCAGCAGCTTAGGGGAATCTAACTATGGCTACACCTCC. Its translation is CASSLGESNYGYTS.

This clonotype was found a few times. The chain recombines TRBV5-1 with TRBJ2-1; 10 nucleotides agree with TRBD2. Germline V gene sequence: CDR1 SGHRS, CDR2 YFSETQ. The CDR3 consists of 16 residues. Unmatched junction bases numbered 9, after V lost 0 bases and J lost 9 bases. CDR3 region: CASSLGSSGGLGEQFF. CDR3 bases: TGCGCCAGCAGCTTGGGATCTAGCGGGGGTCTGGGTGAGCAGTTCTTC. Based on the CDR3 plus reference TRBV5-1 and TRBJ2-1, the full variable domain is KAGVTQTPRYLIKTRGQQVTLSCSPISGHRSVSWYQQTPGQGLQFLFEYFSETQRNKGNFPGRFSGRQFSNSRSEMNVSTLELGDSALYLCASSLGSSGGLGEQFFGPGTRLTVL.

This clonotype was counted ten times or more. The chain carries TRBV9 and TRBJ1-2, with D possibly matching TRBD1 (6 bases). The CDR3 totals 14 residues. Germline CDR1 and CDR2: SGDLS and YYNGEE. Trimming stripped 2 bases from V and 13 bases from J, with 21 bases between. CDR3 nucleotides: TGTGCCAGCAGCGTTGTTCAGGGGCCAGTCGAGCTCACCTTC. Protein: CASSVVQGPVELTF.

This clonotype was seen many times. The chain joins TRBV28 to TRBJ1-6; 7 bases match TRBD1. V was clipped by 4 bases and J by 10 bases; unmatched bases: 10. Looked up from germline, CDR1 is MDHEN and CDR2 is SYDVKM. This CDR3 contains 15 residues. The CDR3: CASSSARTGGSPLHF. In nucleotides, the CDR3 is TGTGCCAGCAGTTCCGCCCGGACAGGTGGATCACCCCTCCACTTT.

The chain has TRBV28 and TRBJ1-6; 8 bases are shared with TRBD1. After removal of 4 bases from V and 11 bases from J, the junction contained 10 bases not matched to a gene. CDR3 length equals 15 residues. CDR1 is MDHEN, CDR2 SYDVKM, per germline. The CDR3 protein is CASSSRTGPTPPLHF. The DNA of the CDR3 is TGTGCCAGCAGTTCTCGGACAGGGCCAACCCCACCCCTCCACTTT.

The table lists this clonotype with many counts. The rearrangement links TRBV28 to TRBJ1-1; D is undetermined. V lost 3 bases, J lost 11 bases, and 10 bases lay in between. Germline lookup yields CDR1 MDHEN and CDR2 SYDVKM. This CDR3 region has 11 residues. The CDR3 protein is CASSFSTRAFF. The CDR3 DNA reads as TGTGCCAGCAGTTTCTCTACCCGGGCTTTCTTT.

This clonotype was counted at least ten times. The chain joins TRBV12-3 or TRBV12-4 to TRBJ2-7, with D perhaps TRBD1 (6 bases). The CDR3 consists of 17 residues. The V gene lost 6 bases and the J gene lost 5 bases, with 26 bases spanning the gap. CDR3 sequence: CASRPAPSTGQIHEQYF. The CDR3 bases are TGTGCCAGCAGGCCCGCCCCCTCAACTGGACAGATCCACGAGCAGTACTTC.

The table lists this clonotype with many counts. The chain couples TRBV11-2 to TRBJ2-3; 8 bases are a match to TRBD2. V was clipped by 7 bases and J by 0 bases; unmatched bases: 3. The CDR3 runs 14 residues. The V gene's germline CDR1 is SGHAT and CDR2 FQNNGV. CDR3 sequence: CASNRGRSTDTQYF. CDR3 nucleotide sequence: TGTGCCAGCAACCGCGGGAGGAGCACAGATACGCAGTATTTT. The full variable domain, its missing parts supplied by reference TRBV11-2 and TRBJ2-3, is EAGVAQSPRYKIIEKRQSVAFWCNPISGHATLYWYQQILGQGPKLLIQFQNNGVVDDSQLPKDRFSAERLKGVDSTLKIQPAKLEDSAVYLCASNRGRSTDTQYFGPGTRLTVL.

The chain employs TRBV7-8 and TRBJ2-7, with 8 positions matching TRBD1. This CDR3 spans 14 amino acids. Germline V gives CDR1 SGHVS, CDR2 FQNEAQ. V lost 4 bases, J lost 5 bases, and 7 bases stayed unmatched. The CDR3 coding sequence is TGTGCCAGCAGCTCGGACAGGGCTCTTGACGAGCAGTACTTC. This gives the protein CASSSDRALDEQYF. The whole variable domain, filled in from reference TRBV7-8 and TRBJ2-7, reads GAGVSQSPRYKVAKRGQDVALRCDPISGHVSLFWYQQALGQGPEFLTYFQNEAQLDKSGLPSDRFFAERPEGSVSTLKIQRTQQEDSAVYLCASSSDRALDEQYFGPGTRLTVT.

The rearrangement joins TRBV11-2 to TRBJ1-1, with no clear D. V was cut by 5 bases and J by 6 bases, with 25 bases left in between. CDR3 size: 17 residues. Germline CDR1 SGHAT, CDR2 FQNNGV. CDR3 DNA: TGTGCCAGCAGCCAACCCCTGGGAGGCAGCGCCGGTCCTGAAGCTTTCTTT. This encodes CASSQPLGGSAGPEAFF.

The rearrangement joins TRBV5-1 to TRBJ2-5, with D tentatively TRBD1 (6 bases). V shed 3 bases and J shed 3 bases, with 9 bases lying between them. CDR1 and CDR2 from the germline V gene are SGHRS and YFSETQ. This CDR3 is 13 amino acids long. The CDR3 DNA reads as TGCGCCAGCAGCTCACAGGGTAAAGAGACCCAGTACTTC. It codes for CASSSQGKETQYF.

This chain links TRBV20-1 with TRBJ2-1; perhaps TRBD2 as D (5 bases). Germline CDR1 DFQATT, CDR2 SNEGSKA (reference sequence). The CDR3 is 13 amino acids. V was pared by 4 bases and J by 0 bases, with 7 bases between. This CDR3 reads CSATGFSYNEQFF. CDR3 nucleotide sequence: TGCAGTGCTACGGGGTTCTCCTACAATGAGCAGTTCTTC.

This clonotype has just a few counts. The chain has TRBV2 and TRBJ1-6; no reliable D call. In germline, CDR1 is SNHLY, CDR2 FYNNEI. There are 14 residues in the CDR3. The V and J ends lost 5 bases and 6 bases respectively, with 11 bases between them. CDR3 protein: CASSSYALNSPLHF. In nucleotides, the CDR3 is TGTGCCAGCAGTTCCTATGCCCTTAATTCACCCCTCCACTTT.

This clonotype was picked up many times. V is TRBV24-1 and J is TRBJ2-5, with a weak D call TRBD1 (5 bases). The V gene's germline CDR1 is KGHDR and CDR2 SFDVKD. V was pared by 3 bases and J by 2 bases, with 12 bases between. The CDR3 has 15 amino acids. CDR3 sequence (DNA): TGTGCCACCAGTGATCCGCGGACAAGACAAGAGACCCAGTACTTC. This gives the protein CATSDPRTRQETQYF.

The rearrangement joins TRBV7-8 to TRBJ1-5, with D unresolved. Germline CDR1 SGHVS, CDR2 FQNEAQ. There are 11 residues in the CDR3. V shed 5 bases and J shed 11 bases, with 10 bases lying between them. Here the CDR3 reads CASSQGIAQHF. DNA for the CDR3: TGTGCCAGCAGCCAAGGGATAGCCCAGCATTTT.

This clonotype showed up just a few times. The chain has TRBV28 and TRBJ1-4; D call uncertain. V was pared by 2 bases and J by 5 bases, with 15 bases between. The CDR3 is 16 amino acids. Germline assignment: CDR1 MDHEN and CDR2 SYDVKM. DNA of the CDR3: TGTGCCAGCAGTTTACCGTCGGGCAGGTCGAATGAAAAACTGTTTTTT. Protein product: CASSLPSGRSNEKLFF.

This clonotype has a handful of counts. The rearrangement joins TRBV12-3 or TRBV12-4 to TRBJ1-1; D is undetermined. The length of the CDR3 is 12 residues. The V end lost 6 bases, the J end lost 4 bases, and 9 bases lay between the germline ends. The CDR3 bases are TGTGCCAGCAGCCATCAGCTCACTGAAGCTTTCTTT. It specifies CASSHQLTEAFF.

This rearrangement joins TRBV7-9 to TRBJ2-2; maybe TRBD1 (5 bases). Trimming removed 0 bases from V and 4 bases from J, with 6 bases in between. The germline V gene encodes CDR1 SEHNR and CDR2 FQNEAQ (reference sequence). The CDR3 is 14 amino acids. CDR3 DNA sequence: TGTGCCAGCAGCTTAGCGCAGGGCACCGGGGAGCTGTTTTTT. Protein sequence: CASSLAQGTGELFF.

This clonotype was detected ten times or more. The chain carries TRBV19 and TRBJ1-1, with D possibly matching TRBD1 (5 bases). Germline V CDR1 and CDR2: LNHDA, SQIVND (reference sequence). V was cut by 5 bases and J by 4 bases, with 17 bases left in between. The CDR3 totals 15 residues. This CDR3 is CASSPTGRRTTEAFF. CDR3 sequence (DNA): TGTGCCAGTAGTCCTACAGGTAGGAGGACCACTGAAGCTTTCTTT.

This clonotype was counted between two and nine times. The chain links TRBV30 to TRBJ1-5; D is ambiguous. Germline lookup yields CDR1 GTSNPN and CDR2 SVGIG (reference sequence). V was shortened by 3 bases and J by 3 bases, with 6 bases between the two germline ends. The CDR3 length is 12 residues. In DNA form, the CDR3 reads TGTGCCTGGAGCGGGGTCAATCAGCCCCAGCATTTT. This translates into CAWSGVNQPQHF.

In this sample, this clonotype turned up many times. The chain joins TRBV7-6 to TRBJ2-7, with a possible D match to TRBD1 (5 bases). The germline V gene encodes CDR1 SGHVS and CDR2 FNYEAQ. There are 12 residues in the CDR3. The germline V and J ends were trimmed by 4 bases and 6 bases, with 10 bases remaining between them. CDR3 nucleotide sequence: TGTGCCAGCAGCTCTGACAGTGGCGAGCAGTACTTC. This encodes CASSSDSGEQYF.

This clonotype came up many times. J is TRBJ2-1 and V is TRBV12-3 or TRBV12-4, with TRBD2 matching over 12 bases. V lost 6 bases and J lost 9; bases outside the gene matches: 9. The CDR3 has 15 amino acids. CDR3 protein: CASSPGLAGRGEQFF. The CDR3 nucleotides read TGTGCCAGCAGCCCCGGACTAGCGGGGCGGGGTGAGCAGTTCTTC.